These 25 T cell receptor beta chains came from one sample sequenced in a study of cytomegalovirus exposure and HLA in healthy donors. PCR primers comprised 60 Vbeta and 13 Jbeta primers. Data came from immunoSEQ multiplex PCR; TCRdb stores just in-frame clones and leaves some out. The data contain about 76,000 clones, around 80% of them seen just once; the ten biggest clones take up 2.5%. The material sequenced was PBMCs. These receptors were collected from a man aged 25-45 years in good health and CMV-seronegative.

The CDR3: CASSQEPGNSGVYEQYF. The CDR3 region has the DNA TGTGCCAGCAGCCAAGAACCAGGTAATAGCGGGGTCTACGAGCAGTACTTC. The J gene is TRBJ2-7, the V gene TRBV4-2, with 8 bases aligning to TRBD2. The junction had 10 bases not matched to a gene; V was cut back by 0 bases and J by 3 bases. The CDR3 length is 17 residues. Germline V gene sequence: CDR1 LGHNA, CDR2 YNFKEQ.

Only one count was recorded for this clone. The V and J genes are TRBV28 and TRBJ1-4, with D uncertain. Trimming cost V 7 bases and J 10 bases, with 19 bases left between them. The V gene's germline CDR1 is MDHEN and CDR2 SYDVKM. The CDR3 consists of 14 residues. CDR3 residues: CASNKHGLRGKLFF. The CDR3 bases are TGTGCCAGCAACAAACACGGTCTACGCGGAAAACTGTTTTTT. Combining the CDR3 with reference TRBV28 and TRBJ1-4 gives the whole variable domain DVKVTQSSRYLVKRTGEKVFLECVQDMDHENMFWYRQDPGLGLRLIYFSYDVKMKEKGDIPEGYSVSREKKERFSLILESASTNQTSMYLCASNKHGLRGKLFFGSGTQLSVL.

CDR3 sequence (DNA): TGTGCCAGCAGCAGGTCGAGCGGGGGGACAGATACGCAGTATTTT. Its protein product is CASSRSSGGTDTQYF. The chain joins TRBV6-4 to TRBJ2-3; 9 bases match TRBD2. Germline lookup yields CDR1 MRHNA and CDR2 SNTAGT. The CDR3 consists of 15 residues. The trim removed 6 bases at V and 3 bases at J, leaving 7 bases unmatched.

The V and J genes are TRBV7-6 and TRBJ2-1, with 10 nucleotides matching TRBD1. Germline trimming cut 5 bases from V and 9 bases from J; bases unmatched to any gene: 10. This CDR3 has 15 residues. Per germline, CDR1 SGHVS and CDR2 FNYEAQ. The CDR3 DNA is TGTGCCAGCAGCCCCCTCCGGGACAGGGGTGGTGAGCAGTTCTTC. Amino acids: CASSPLRDRGGEQFF.

The rearrangement links TRBV7-2 to TRBJ2-3; TRBD1 matches 9 bases. Germline trimming cut 6 bases from V and 1 base from J; bases unmatched to any gene: 5. Germline CDR1 and CDR2: SGHTA and FQGNSA. This CDR3 comprises 15 residues. The CDR3 nucleotides are TGTGCCAGCAGACATACAGGGGGCCGCACAGATACGCAGTATTTT. Its protein product is CASRHTGGRTDTQYF. Looking up the rest from reference TRBV7-2 and TRBJ2-3 gives the full variable domain: GAGVSQSPSNKVTEKGKDVELRCDPISGHTALYWYRQSLGQGLEFLIYFQGNSAPDKSGLPSDRFSAERTGGSVSTLTIQRTQQEDSAVYLCASRHTGGRTDTQYFGPGTRLTVL.

The chain couples TRBV7-2 to TRBJ2-7; no reliable D call. CDR3 length: 14 amino acids. V was trimmed by 4 bases and J by 4 bases, leaving 14 bases between them. Germline values: CDR1 SGHTA, CDR2 FQGNSA. CDR3 sequence reads: CASSSYLQHYEQYF. CDR3 in DNA: TGTGCCAGCAGCTCCTATCTACAGCATTACGAGCAGTACTTC.

J is TRBJ1-2 and V is TRBV27; 10 bases are a match to TRBD1. The CDR3 contains 13 residues. CDR1 MNHEY and CDR2 SMNVEV come from the germline V gene (reference sequence). J was trimmed by 5 bases and V by 6 bases; bases with no gene match: 3. The CDR3: CASRDRGWYGYTF. The CDR3 coding sequence is TGTGCCAGCAGGGACAGGGGGTGGTATGGCTACACCTTC.

The chain is built from TRBV19 and TRBJ2-1; 7 positions agree with TRBD1. With 8 bases clipped from V and 6 bases from J, the junction kept 7 bases outside the gene matches. There are 13 residues in the CDR3. From germline, CDR1 is LNHDA and CDR2 SQIVND (reference sequence). CDR3 DNA: TGTGCCAGTTCCTCGGGACAGCTCAATGAGCAGTTCTTC. It translates to CASSSGQLNEQFF.

The chain recombines TRBV28 with TRBJ1-5; TRBD1 agrees at 7 bases. The CDR3 has 14 residues. The J segment lost 3 bases and the V segment lost 6 bases, leaving 5 bases of the junction unmatched. Germline CDR1 and CDR2: MDHEN and SYDVKM. The CDR3 loop reads CASRPTGFNQPQHF. Written as DNA, the CDR3 is TGTGCCAGCAGGCCGACAGGGTTCAATCAGCCCCAGCATTTT.

As DNA, the CDR3 is TGTGCCAGCAGCCGCGGGTCCGGGACAGGGGGCACTGAAGCTTTCTTT. It translates to CASSRGSGTGGTEAFF. V gene TRBV11-3 combines with J gene TRBJ1-1, with TRBD1 matching 11 bases. The trim removed 5 bases at V and 4 bases at J, leaving 9 bases unmatched. Germline CDR1 is SGHNT and CDR2 is YENEEA. CDR3 size: 16 residues.

The V gene is TRBV6-6, the J gene TRBJ1-1, with TRBD1 as a possible D gene (5 bases). Per the germline V gene, CDR1 is MNHNY and CDR2 is SVGAGI (reference sequence). CDR3 length equals 15 residues. Trimming removed 0 bases at V and 3 bases at J, with 11 bases between. CDR3 sequence reads: CASSYSWLGDTEAFF. The CDR3 DNA sequence: TGTGCCAGCAGTTACTCATGGTTAGGGGACACTGAAGCTTTCTTT.

This chain uses TRBV7-9 with TRBJ2-7; weak D call: TRBD2 (6 bases). The germline gives CDR1 SEHNR, CDR2 FQNEAQ (reference sequence). Trimming left V 5 bases short and J 6 bases short, with 14 bases between. The CDR3 consists of 13 residues. CDR3 residues: CASSRGSGGEQYF. The CDR3 bases are TGTGCCAGCAGCCGGGGGTCCGGGGGCGAGCAGTACTTC.

J is TRBJ2-7 and V is TRBV7-9, with 11 bases identical to TRBD2. Germline assignment: CDR1 SEHNR and CDR2 FQNEAQ (reference sequence). V trimming: 5 bases; J trimming: 7 bases; junction bases outside the gene matches: 13. There are 16 residues in the CDR3. DNA for the CDR3: TGTGCCAGCAGCCTCCTAACTAGCGGGAGTGGGTTGGAGCAGTACTTC. Translating gives CASSLLTSGSGLEQYF.

The chain recombines TRBV5-1 with TRBJ2-1; weak D call: TRBD1 (6 bases). Germline CDR1 and CDR2: SGHRS and YFSETQ. Trimming stripped 2 bases from V and 9 bases from J, with 9 bases between. This CDR3 comprises 12 residues. The CDR3 DNA sequence: TGCGCCAGCAGCTTATCAGGGGTTGAGCAGTTCTTC. It is translated as CASSLSGVEQFF. Complete variable domain (other parts from reference TRBV5-1 and TRBJ2-1): KAGVTQTPRYLIKTRGQQVTLSCSPISGHRSVSWYQQTPGQGLQFLFEYFSETQRNKGNFPGRFSGRQFSNSRSEMNVSTLELGDSALYLCASSLSGVEQFFGPGTRLTVL.

The rearrangement links TRBV18 to TRBJ1-2; D is unclear. Germline values: CDR1 KGHSH, CDR2 LQKENI. Between the trimmed V and J ends, which lost 3 bases and 7 bases, there was a span of 18 bases. This CDR3 has 15 amino acids. In DNA, the CDR3 is TGTGCCAGCTCACCCAAAGTGGTGTCAGGCAGTGGCTACACCTTC. Amino acid sequence: CASSPKVVSGSGYTF.

The chain couples TRBV6-5 to TRBJ1-2, with TRBD1 as a possible D gene (5 bases). Germline V lookup: CDR1 MNHEY, CDR2 SVGAGI. The CDR3 extends over 12 amino acids. Trimming removed 8 bases at V and 8 bases at J, with 15 bases between. The CDR3 here is CASSLQGQGYTF. For the CDR3, the DNA is TGTGCCAGCTCTCTCCAGGGTCAAGGCTACACCTTC.

This rearrangement joins TRBV7-9 to TRBJ2-1; 8 bases fit TRBD2. This CDR3 comprises 16 residues. V lost 4 bases and J lost 3; bases outside the gene matches: 8. In germline, CDR1 is SEHNR, CDR2 FQNEAQ (reference sequence). CDR3 sequence reads: CASSSSGGSVYNEQFF. The CDR3 bases are TGTGCCAGCAGCTCGAGCGGGGGCTCAGTCTACAATGAGCAGTTCTTC.

This clone showed up just once. Compared with germline, one end of the junction differs, possibly owing to a read error. The chain carries TRBV10-3 and TRBJ1-2; D ambiguous. This CDR3 comprises 15 residues. Germline V CDR1 and CDR2: ENHRY, SYGVKD. The CDR3 nucleotides read TGTTCCATCAGTGAGTTGGTGGGGAGTATGAATGGCTACACCTTC. This codes for CSISELVGSMNGYTF.

The CDR3 DNA sequence: TGTGCCAGCAGCTTAGATGGCCCCAATGAGCAGTTCTTC. Its protein is CASSLDGPNEQFF. The V gene is TRBV7-2, the J gene TRBJ2-1; no clear D gene. The V gene's germline CDR1 is SGHTA and CDR2 FQGNSA. The CDR3 totals 13 residues. The germline V and J ends were trimmed by 1 base and 6 bases, with 7 bases remaining between them.

The V gene is TRBV7-9, the J gene TRBJ1-5; 7 bases fit TRBD1. CDR1 is SEHNR, CDR2 FQNEAQ, per germline (reference sequence). The CDR3 sequence is 14 residues long. Losses at the gene ends were 4 bases for V and 7 bases for J; bases not matched to a gene: 7. CDR3 protein: CASSSPGQEQPQHF. CDR3 nucleotides: TGTGCCAGCAGCTCACCTGGACAGGAACAGCCCCAGCATTTT.

The V gene is TRBV9, the J gene TRBJ2-5, with a weak D call TRBD1 (5 bases). TRBJ2-7 matches the DNA end more closely, so the J call is doubtful. There are 14 residues in the CDR3. CDR1 and CDR2 (germline): SGDLS, YYNGEE. CDR3 sequence: CASSVALSGIEQYF. Written as DNA, the CDR3 is TGTGCCAGCAGCGTAGCACTGTCAGGGATCGAGCAGTACTTC.

The chain carries TRBV7-9 and TRBJ1-3; 8 bases agree with TRBD1. The CDR3 covers 14 residues. CDR1 is SEHNR and CDR2 is FQNEAQ in the germline V gene (reference sequence). The V segment lost 7 bases and the J segment 3 bases; nucleotides outside the gene matches: 5. The DNA of the CDR3 is TGTGCCAGCAAACCGACAGGGGTTGGAAACACCATATATTTT. Amino acids: CASKPTGVGNTIYF.

The V and J genes are TRBV6-6 and TRBJ2-2, with 9 bases matching TRBD1. V lost 6 bases to trimming and J lost 6 bases; unmatched junction nucleotides: 11. The CDR3 length is 16 residues. Germline V CDR1 and CDR2: MNHNY, SVGAGI (reference sequence). The CDR3 sequence is CASRFGTGPPPGELFF. In DNA form, the CDR3 reads TGTGCCAGCAGATTCGGGACAGGGCCACCCCCCGGGGAGCTGTTTTTT.

This sequence joins TRBV11-2 and TRBJ2-5, with 12 bases fitting TRBD2. Germline CDR1 and CDR2: SGHAT and FQNNGV. Losses at the gene ends were 7 bases for V and 5 bases for J; bases not matched to a gene: 8. This CDR3 is built from 15 residues. The CDR3 coding sequence is TGTGCCAGCAACCCGACTAGCGGGAGTCTGGAGACCCAGTACTTC. Translation gives CASNPTSGSLETQYF. Full variable domain (missing parts from reference TRBV11-2 and TRBJ2-5): EAGVAQSPRYKIIEKRQSVAFWCNPISGHATLYWYQQILGQGPKLLIQFQNNGVVDDSQLPKDRFSAERLKGVDSTLKIQPAKLEDSAVYLCASNPTSGSLETQYFGPGTRLLVL.

V and J are TRBV6-5 and TRBJ2-1, with 10 bases identical to TRBD2. Germline V gene lookup returns CDR1 MNHEY and CDR2 SVGAGI. Trimming took 6 bases from V and 3 from J; bases not matched to a gene: 5. The length of the CDR3 is 15 residues. As DNA, the CDR3 is TGTGCCAGCAGGATTAGCGGGGGGCACTACAATGAGCAGTTCTTC. Its translation is CASRISGGHYNEQFF.